The text below deals with one T cell receptor (beta chain). Germline V gene lookup returns CDR1 SQVTM and CDR2 ANQGSEA. Trimming stripped 6 bases from V and 2 bases from J, with 13 bases between. The CDR3 covers 13 residues. This specimen belongs to a study of cytomegalovirus exposure and HLA in healthy donors. PCR primers comprised 60 Vbeta and 13 Jbeta primers. Clones were sequenced by immunoSEQ multiplex PCR, and TCRdb holds only the in-frame ones, with some missing. The data contain around 100,000 clones, roughly four fifths of them seen just once; the ten biggest clones take up around a fifth. Sequencing used PBMCs. The genes are TRBV29-1 and TRBJ1-2, with D hard to call. The source is a woman aged 55-69 years in good health and CMV-seropositive. The CDR3 sequence is CSVIFRRNYGYTF. The CDR3 nucleotides read TGCAGCGTGATATTTCGGCGGAACTATGGCTACACCTTC. Supplemented by reference TRBV29-1 and TRBJ1-2, the full variable domain reads SAVISQKPSRDICQRGTSLTIQCQVDSQVTMMFWYRQQPGQSLTLIATANQGSEATYESGFVIDKFPISRPNLTFSTLTVSNMSPEDSSIYLCSVIFRRNYGYTFGSGTRLTVV.